The 15 T cell receptor beta chains listed next were all sequenced from one sample in a study of CD8+ T cells in alopecia areata. Treatment defined: oral pan-JAK inhibitor, 5-10 mg twice daily. Sequencing templates came from extracted RNA that was reverse transcribed into cDNA. The assay was immunoSEQ multiplex PCR, and TCRdb's table has in-frame clones only and misses some. The repertoire holds around 100,000 clones, with about nine tenths as singletons. The sample was CD8+ T cells sorted from blood, taken between weeks 30 and 35, from a patient treated with tofacitinib. The origin of the receptors is a human donor with alopecia areata.

The rearrangement joins TRBV13 to TRBJ2-1; 8 bases line up with TRBD2. Germline lookup yields CDR1 PRHDT and CDR2 FYEKMQ (reference sequence). The CDR3 sequence is 13 residues long. The V and J ends lost 5 bases and 8 bases, in that order; junction bases with no gene match: 5. CDR3 region: CASSLGLGDEQFF. The CDR3 DNA reads as TGTGCCAGCAGCCTGGGACTAGGGGATGAGCAGTTCTTC. Full variable domain (missing parts from reference TRBV13 and TRBJ2-1): AAGVIQSPRHLIKEKRETATLKCYPIPRHDTVYWYQQGPGQDPQFLISFYEKMQSDKGSIPDRFSAQQFSDYHSELNMSSLELGDSALYFCASSLGLGDEQFFGPGTRLTVL.

The chain is built from TRBV7-9 and TRBJ2-3; TRBD2 might be the D (6 bases). Per germline, CDR1 SEHNR and CDR2 FQNEAQ (reference sequence). The CDR3 runs to 15 residues. Trimming shortened V by 2 bases and J by 2 bases, and 11 bases separated the two germline ends. This chain's CDR3 is CASSLRGDSTDTQYF. CDR3 nucleotide sequence: TGTGCCAGCAGCTTACGAGGGGACTCCACAGATACGCAGTATTTT.

V and J are TRBV5-4 and TRBJ2-1, with TRBD1 as a possible D gene (6 bases). Trimming removed 4 bases at V and 10 bases at J, with 15 bases between. The CDR3 length is 13 residues. CDR1 SGHNT and CDR2 YYREEE come from the germline V gene (reference sequence). CDR3 sequence: CASSQSTGLEQFF. The CDR3 DNA reads as TGTGCCAGCAGCCAAAGCACAGGGCTCGAGCAGTTCTTC.

The chain joins TRBV5-1 to TRBJ2-3; the match to TRBD2 covers 7 bases. V gave up 7 bases and J gave up 2 bases; unmatched junction bases: 10. Germline values: CDR1 SGHRS, CDR2 YFSETQ. This CDR3 is 15 amino acids long. Here the CDR3 DNA reads TGCGCCAGCTCTGAGGAGCGGGGCTACACAGATACGCAGTATTTT. Its translation is CASSEERGYTDTQYF.

The sample holds one count of this clone. J is TRBJ2-6 and V is TRBV5-6, with 10 bases aligning to TRBD1. Trimming removed 1 base from V and 0 bases from J; junction bases left unmatched: 4. CDR3 length: 18 amino acids. Per germline, CDR1 SGHDT and CDR2 YYEEEE. CDR3: CASSLRDRGLSGANVLTF. The CDR3 DNA reads as TGTGCCAGCAGCTTGAGGGACAGGGGACTCTCTGGGGCCAACGTCCTGACTTTC.

This clone was found once. This chain joins TRBV30 and TRBJ2-1; 8 positions agree with TRBD1. Looked up from germline, CDR1 is GTSNPN and CDR2 is SVGIG (reference sequence). CDR3 size: 14 residues. V dropped 4 bases and J dropped 0; count of bases not matched to a gene: 2. CDR3 in amino acids: CAWTGTGSYNEQFF. DNA for the CDR3: TGTGCCTGGACCGGGACAGGCTCCTACAATGAGCAGTTCTTC.

The chain combines TRBV7-8 with TRBJ2-3, with a possible D match to TRBD1 (5 bases). Germline V gene sequence: CDR1 SGHVS, CDR2 FQNEAQ. CDR3 length: 15 amino acids. V lost 1 base to trimming and J lost 2 bases, with 10 bases between them. The CDR3 loop reads CASSLVAGNTDTQYF. In nucleotides, the CDR3 is TGTGCCAGCAGCTTAGTAGCAGGGAACACAGATACGCAGTATTTT.

The chain carries TRBV7-6 and TRBJ2-5; 7 nucleotides line up with TRBD2. This CDR3 has 14 amino acids. V was clipped by 5 bases and J by 2 bases; unmatched bases: 5. The germline CDR1 and CDR2 sequences are SGHVS and FNYEAQ. The CDR3 region is CASSLGTTQETQYF. CDR3 sequence (DNA): TGTGCCAGCAGCCTCGGGACTACACAAGAGACCCAGTACTTC. Based on the CDR3 plus reference TRBV7-6 and TRBJ2-5, the full variable domain is GAGVSQSPRYKVTKRGQDVALRCDPISGHVSLYWYRQALGQGPEFLTYFNYEAQQDKSGLPNDRFSAERPEGSISTLTIQRTEQRDSAMYRCASSLGTTQETQYFGPGTRLLVL.

This sequence joins TRBV2 and TRBJ2-1; D is possibly TRBD1 (5 bases). The CDR3 length is 15 residues. Germline CDR1 and CDR2: SNHLY and FYNNEI. V gave up 2 bases and J gave up 2 bases, with 10 bases separating them. The CDR3 DNA is TGTGCCAGCAGTGAAATAGGACAAACCTACAATGAGCAGTTCTTC. Translation gives CASSEIGQTYNEQFF.

This clone came up once. The chain combines TRBV4-1 with TRBJ1-1, with D perhaps TRBD1 (5 bases). The germline CDR1 and CDR2 sequences are MGHRA and YSYEKL. Trimming removed 3 bases from V and 2 bases from J, with 13 bases in between. CDR3 length: 15 amino acids. The CDR3 DNA sequence: TGCGCCAGCAGCCACCGGACGGGGGAAAACACTGAAGCTTTCTTT. As protein: CASSHRTGENTEAFF.

The genes are TRBV7-9 and TRBJ1-2, with 8 bases lining up with TRBD1. Germline trimming cut 5 bases from V and 4 bases from J; bases unmatched to any gene: 9. This CDR3 is built from 15 residues. Germline loops: CDR1 SEHNR, CDR2 FQNEAQ (reference sequence). The DNA of the CDR3 is TGTGCCAGCAGCACCGACAGGGGAAAGATCTATGGCTACACCTTC. Translating it yields CASSTDRGKIYGYTF.

The chain is built from TRBV27 and TRBJ1-2; D may be TRBD1 (6 bases). The V end lost 8 bases, the J end lost 4 bases, and 14 bases lay between the germline ends. The length of the CDR3 is 13 residues. Germline V gene data show CDR1 as MNHEY and CDR2 as SMNVEV (reference sequence). CDR3 nucleotide sequence: TGTGCCAGCGCGGGGGGGCGAGCCTATGGCTACACCTTC. Translating gives CASAGGRAYGYTF.

The chain is built from TRBV27 and TRBJ2-5, with D possibly matching TRBD2 (6 bases). Trimming pared 6 bases from V and 4 bases from J, leaving 18 bases between. Germline V CDR1 and CDR2: MNHEY, SMNVEV (reference sequence). The CDR3 contains 15 residues. This chain's CDR3 is CASRPAREFIETQYF. Here the CDR3 DNA reads TGTGCCAGCAGGCCCGCCCGGGAGTTCATAGAGACCCAGTACTTC.

This chain joins TRBV20-1 and TRBJ2-1; D unclear. CDR1 and CDR2 (germline): DFQATT, SNEGSKA (reference sequence). The V gene lost 4 bases and the J gene lost 7 bases, with 2 bases spanning the gap. The CDR3 is 9 amino acids. CDR3 region: CSAINEQFF. The DNA of the CDR3 is TGCAGTGCTATAAATGAGCAGTTCTTC.

This clone was picked up one time. V is TRBV30 and J is TRBJ2-1; TRBD1 might be the D (6 bases). There are 13 residues in the CDR3. Trimming left V 0 bases short and J 8 bases short, with 11 bases between. The germline CDR1 and CDR2 sequences are GTSNPN and SVGIG (reference sequence). In DNA form, the CDR3 reads TGTGCCTGGAGTGTAGGGCAGGGGTATGAGCAGTTCTTC. Protein product: CAWSVGQGYEQFF. The full variable domain, rest sourced from reference TRBV30 and TRBJ2-1, is SQTIHQWPATLVQPVGSPLSLECTVEGTSNPNLYWYRQAAGRGLQLLFYSVGIGQISSEVPQNLSASRPQDRQFILSSKKLLLSDSGFYLCAWSVGQGYEQFFGPGTRLTVL.